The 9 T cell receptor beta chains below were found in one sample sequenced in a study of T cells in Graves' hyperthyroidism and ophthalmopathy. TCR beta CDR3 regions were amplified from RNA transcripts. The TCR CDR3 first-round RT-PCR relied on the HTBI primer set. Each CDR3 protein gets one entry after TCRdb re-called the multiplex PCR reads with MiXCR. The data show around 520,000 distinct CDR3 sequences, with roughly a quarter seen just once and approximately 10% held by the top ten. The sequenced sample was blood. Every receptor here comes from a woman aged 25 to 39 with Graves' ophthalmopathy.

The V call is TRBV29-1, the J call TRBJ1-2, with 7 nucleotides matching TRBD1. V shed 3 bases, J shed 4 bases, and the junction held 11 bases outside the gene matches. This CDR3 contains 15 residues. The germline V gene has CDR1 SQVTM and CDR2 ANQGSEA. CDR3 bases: TGCAGCGTTGATCCGGACAGGCCCGGCCTCTATGGCTACACCTTC. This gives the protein CSVDPDRPGLYGYTF.

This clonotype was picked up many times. Here the CDR3 reads CASSIWQGIAGELFF. CDR3 bases: TGTGCCAGTAGTATTTGGCAGGGGATCGCCGGGGAGCTGTTTTTT. The chain is built from TRBV19 and TRBJ2-2; D might be TRBD1 (6 bases). CDR3 length: 15 residues. The germline V gene has CDR1 LNHDA and CDR2 SQIVND (reference sequence). Trimming took 3 bases from V and 6 from J, leaving 14 bases between them.

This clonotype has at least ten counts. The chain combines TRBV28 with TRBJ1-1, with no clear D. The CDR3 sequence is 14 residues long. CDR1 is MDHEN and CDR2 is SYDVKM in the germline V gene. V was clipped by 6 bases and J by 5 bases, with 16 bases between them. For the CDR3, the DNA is TGTGCCAGCAGCCCCTCGCGGCTACGGACTGAAGCTTTCTTT. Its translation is CASSPSRLRTEAFF. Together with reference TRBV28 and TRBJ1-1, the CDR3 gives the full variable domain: DVKVTQSSRYLVKRTGEKVFLECVQDMDHENMFWYRQDPGLGLRLIYFSYDVKMKEKGDIPEGYSVSREKKERFSLILESASTNQTSMYLCASSPSRLRTEAFFGQGTRLTVV.

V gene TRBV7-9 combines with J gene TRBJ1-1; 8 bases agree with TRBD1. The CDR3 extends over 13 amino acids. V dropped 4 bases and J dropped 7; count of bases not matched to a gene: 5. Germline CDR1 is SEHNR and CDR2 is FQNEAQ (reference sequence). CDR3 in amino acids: CASSWTGRVEAFF. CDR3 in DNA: TGTGCCAGCAGCTGGACAGGGAGGGTTGAAGCTTTCTTT. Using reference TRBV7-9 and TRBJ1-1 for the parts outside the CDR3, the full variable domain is DTGVSQNPRHKITKRGQNVTFRCDPISEHNRLYWYRQTLGQGPEFLTYFQNEAQLEKSRLLSDRFSAERPKGSFSTLEIQRTEQGDSAMYLCASSWTGRVEAFFGQGTRLTVV.

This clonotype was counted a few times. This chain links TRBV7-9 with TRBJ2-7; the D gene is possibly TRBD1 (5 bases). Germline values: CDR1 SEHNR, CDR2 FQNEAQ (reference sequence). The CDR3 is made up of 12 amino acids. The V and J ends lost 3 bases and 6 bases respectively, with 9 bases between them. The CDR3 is CASSFRDPEQYF. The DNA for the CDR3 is TGTGCCAGCAGCTTCAGGGATCCCGAGCAGTACTTC.

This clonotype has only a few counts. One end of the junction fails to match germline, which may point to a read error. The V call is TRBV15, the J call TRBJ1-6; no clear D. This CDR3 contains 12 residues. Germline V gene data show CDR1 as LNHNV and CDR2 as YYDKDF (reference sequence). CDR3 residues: CATSRAGSPLHF. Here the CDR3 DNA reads TGTGCCACCAGTAGAGCTGGTTCACCCCTCCACTTT.

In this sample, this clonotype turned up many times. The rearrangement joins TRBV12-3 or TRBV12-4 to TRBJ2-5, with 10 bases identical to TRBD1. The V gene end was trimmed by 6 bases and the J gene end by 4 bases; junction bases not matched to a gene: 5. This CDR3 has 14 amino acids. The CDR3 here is CASSPRDRGETQYF. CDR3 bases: TGTGCCAGCAGCCCTAGGGACAGGGGAGAGACCCAGTACTTC.

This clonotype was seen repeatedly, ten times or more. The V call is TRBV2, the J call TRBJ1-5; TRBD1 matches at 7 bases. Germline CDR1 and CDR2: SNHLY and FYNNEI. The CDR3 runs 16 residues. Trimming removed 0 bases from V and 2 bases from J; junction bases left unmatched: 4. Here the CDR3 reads CASSEATGPGNQPQHF. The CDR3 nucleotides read TGTGCCAGCAGTGAAGCGACAGGGCCCGGCAATCAGCCCCAGCATTTT.

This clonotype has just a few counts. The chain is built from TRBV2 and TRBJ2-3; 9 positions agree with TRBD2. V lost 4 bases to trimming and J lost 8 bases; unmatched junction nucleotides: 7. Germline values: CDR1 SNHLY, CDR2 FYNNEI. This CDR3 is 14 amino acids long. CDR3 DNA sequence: TGTGCCAGCAGTGCGAGCGGGGGGACGGGTACGCAGTATTTT. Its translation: CASSASGGTGTQYF.